This passage covers 27 T cell receptor beta chains from one sample sequenced in a study of Ad26.COV2.S vaccination and SARS-CoV-2 variants (dated by TCRdb to the early 2020s). The label giving this sample's treatment or condition can be read as: roughly 20 received Ad26.COV2.S at low or high dose, single or two shots; 5 received placebo; per-sample allocation not given. Repertoires of vaccine and placebo recipients were sequenced from samples taken on day 63 after the first injection. Library prep was done by the immunoSEQ multiplex PCR assay. TCRdb's version of the immuneACCESS table is confined to in-frame rearrangements and falls short of the full clone set. An unresolved V gene accounts for under half of the shortfall where checked; the remainder is of unknown origin. The sample records about 470,000 clones, about 92% of which are singletons. Around 4.2% of the sample rests with the top ten.

Sequenced material: peripheral blood, taken in a trial of Ad26.COV2.S vaccine versus placebo. These receptors all come from a person aged 18-65 years who received the Ad26.COV2.S COVID-19 vaccine or a placebo.

The V gene is TRBV2, the J gene TRBJ1-2, with D possibly matching TRBD1 (6 bases). There are 14 residues in the CDR3. Trimming left V 5 bases short and J 4 bases short, with 14 bases between. Germline V gene lookup returns CDR1 SNHLY and CDR2 FYNNEI. CDR3 sequence reads: CASSTGLAGYGYTF. The DNA for the CDR3 is TGTGCCAGCAGTACAGGGTTGGCGGGCTATGGCTACACCTTC.

The chain recombines TRBV28 with TRBJ2-7; TRBD1 or TRBD2 may be the D gene (5 bases each). The V end was cut by 6 bases, the J end by 0 bases, with 12 bases between. Germline V gene sequence: CDR1 MDHEN, CDR2 SYDVKM. The CDR3 is 14 residues long. CDR3: CASSPGDHSYEQYF. As DNA, the CDR3 is TGTGCCAGCAGCCCCGGGGACCACTCCTACGAGCAGTACTTC.

The chain has TRBV9 and TRBJ2-3; D is tentatively TRBD1 or TRBD2 (6 bases each). V was trimmed by 4 bases and J by 5 bases, leaving 14 bases between them. Germline values: CDR1 SGDLS, CDR2 YYNGEE. The CDR3 contains 14 residues. The CDR3 is CASSLGGGGDTQYF. In nucleotides, the CDR3 is TGTGCCAGCAGCCTCGGGGGCGGCGGAGATACGCAGTATTTT.

This chain uses TRBV7-3 with TRBJ2-3; D might be TRBD2 (7 bases). Germline V gives CDR1 SGHTA, CDR2 FQGTGA. V was pared by 5 bases and J by 0 bases, with 12 bases between. CDR3 length: 15 amino acids. In DNA, the CDR3 is TGTGCCAGCAGCCGGGGGGCCGAAAGCACAGATACGCAGTATTTT. It specifies CASSRGAESTDTQYF. Drawing the rest from reference TRBV7-3 and TRBJ2-3, the complete variable domain is GAGVSQTPSNKVTEKGKYVELRCDPISGHTALYWYRQSLGQGPEFLIYFQGTGAADDSGLPNDRFFAVRPEGSVSTLKIQRTERGDSAVYLCASSRGAESTDTQYFGPGTRLTVL.

The gene calls are TRBV7-3 and TRBJ1-1, with D perhaps TRBD1 (5 bases). CDR1 is SGHTA and CDR2 is FQGTGA in the germline V gene. Trimming stripped 3 bases from V and 1 base from J, with 9 bases between. The CDR3 has 14 residues. This chain's CDR3 is CASSLPTGNTEAFF. CDR3 nucleotide sequence: TGTGCCAGCAGCTTGCCTACAGGGAACACTGAAGCTTTCTTT.

The gene calls are TRBV12-3 or TRBV12-4 and TRBJ1-5; the D is unclear. The CDR3 totals 13 residues. Between the trimmed V and J ends, which lost 5 bases and 7 bases, there was a span of 12 bases. The CDR3 nucleotides are TGTGCCAGCAGTCGGGAAAGGTTGCAGCCCCAGCATTTT. It translates to CASSRERLQPQHF.

With regard to this clone: The same CDR3 also results from other DNA sequences found in this sample. V and J are TRBV27 and TRBJ2-3; 14 bases are shared with TRBD2. Trimming at V came to 0 bases and at J to 0 bases, leaving 8 bases not matched to a gene. Germline assignment: CDR1 MNHEY and CDR2 SMNVEV (reference sequence). There are 20 residues in the CDR3. The CDR3 sequence: CASSLSRRLAGGPSTDTQYF. CDR3 coding DNA: TGTGCCAGCAGTTTATCGAGGAGACTAGCGGGAGGGCCGAGCACAGATACGCAGTATTTT.

This chain uses TRBV4-2 with TRBJ1-2, with D maybe TRBD1 (6 bases). The CDR3 length is 16 residues. The germline gives CDR1 LGHNA, CDR2 YNFKEQ. Trimming pared 0 bases from V and 6 bases from J, leaving 17 bases between. As DNA, the CDR3 is TGTGCCAGCAGCCAAGAAGAGGGGGGGCCCGGAGATGGCTACACCTTC. Amino acids: CASSQEEGGPGDGYTF.

The chain is built from TRBV19 and TRBJ1-4; D ambiguous. The germline gives CDR1 LNHDA, CDR2 SQIVND (reference sequence). The ends were cut back, 10 bases at V and 2 bases at J, with 17 bases in the middle. The CDR3 totals 15 residues. The CDR3 sequence: CAKTQLGYTNEKLFF. CDR3 in DNA: TGTGCCAAGACACAACTCGGGTACACTAATGAAAAACTGTTTTTT.

The chain carries TRBV7-3 and TRBJ2-1; 8 positions match TRBD1. The CDR3 has 14 amino acids. V shed 5 bases and J 7 bases; nucleotides not matched to a gene: 7. The germline V gene encodes CDR1 SGHTA and CDR2 FQGTGA. The CDR3 DNA reads TGTGCCAGCAGCCAAGGACAGGGCCGGAATGAGCAGTTCTTC. It specifies CASSQGQGRNEQFF. Using reference TRBV7-3 and TRBJ2-1 for the parts outside the CDR3, the full variable domain is GAGVSQTPSNKVTEKGKYVELRCDPISGHTALYWYRQSLGQGPEFLIYFQGTGAADDSGLPNDRFFAVRPEGSVSTLKIQRTERGDSAVYLCASSQGQGRNEQFFGPGTRLTVL.

J is TRBJ2-3 and V is TRBV4-1; no reliable D call. The CDR3 is 17 residues long. CDR1 and CDR2 from the germline V gene are MGHRA and YSYEKL. The V and J ends lost 4 bases and 4 bases respectively, with 21 bases between them. CDR3 protein: CASSLDRNTVVADTQYF. CDR3 nucleotide sequence: TGCGCCAGCAGCCTGGACCGTAACACGGTGGTAGCAGATACGCAGTATTTT.

This chain connects TRBV3-1 (or the pseudogene TRBV3-2) to TRBJ1-4; TRBD1 matches 8 bases. Germline loops: CDR1 LGHDT, CDR2 YNNKEL (reference sequence). This CDR3 is 15 amino acids long. V shed 0 bases and J 11 bases; nucleotides not matched to a gene: 8. This CDR3 reads CASSQDHGRQGKLFF. DNA of the CDR3: TGTGCCAGCAGCCAAGATCATGGGCGACAGGGGAAACTGTTTTTT.

The rearrangement uses TRBV5-1 and TRBJ2-2; D remains ambiguous. CDR1 is SGHRS and CDR2 is YFSETQ in the germline V gene. Trimming took 0 bases from V and 4 from J, leaving 13 bases between them. This CDR3 region has 16 residues. The CDR3 DNA reads as TGCGCCAGCAGCTTGGGACCGCGGCCGGGCACCGGGGAGCTGTTTTTT. As protein: CASSLGPRPGTGELFF.

The chain carries TRBV29-1 and TRBJ2-6; D is possibly TRBD1 (5 bases). Germline V gene lookup returns CDR1 SQVTM and CDR2 ANQGSEA. The CDR3 consists of 17 residues. V lost 3 bases and J 0 bases, leaving 15 bases between the germline ends. CDR3 loop: CSVEAQGIPSGANVLTF. The CDR3 DNA sequence: TGCAGCGTTGAGGCCCAGGGAATCCCCTCTGGGGCCAACGTCCTGACTTTC.

The rearrangement links TRBV24-1 to TRBJ2-1; D ambiguous. Per germline, CDR1 KGHDR and CDR2 SFDVKD. The ends were cut back, 1 base at V and 0 bases at J, with 21 bases in the middle. The CDR3 has 20 residues. Here the CDR3 DNA reads TGTGCCACCAGTGATTTACGGTTTTTCGGCAGGATGAGCTCCTACAATGAGCAGTTCTTC. Its translation is CATSDLRFFGRMSSYNEQFF.

The rearrangement uses TRBV7-2 and TRBJ2-7, with D perhaps matching TRBD1 or TRBD2 (5 bases each). V dropped 4 bases and J dropped 2 bases, with 12 bases sitting between them. Germline loops: CDR1 SGHTA, CDR2 FQGNSA. CDR3 size: 14 residues. CDR3 protein: CASSSRPGPYEQYF. The CDR3 DNA sequence: TGTGCCAGCAGCTCGCGGCCGGGACCCTACGAGCAGTACTTC.

The chain joins TRBV27 to TRBJ2-2; 9 positions agree with TRBD1. The CDR3 totals 14 residues. With V trimmed by 10 bases and J by 1 base, 4 bases remained unmatched. In germline, CDR1 is MNHEY, CDR2 SMNVEV (reference sequence). The CDR3 protein is CANPDRGNTGELFF. The CDR3 DNA sequence: TGTGCCAACCCGGACAGGGGGAACACCGGGGAGCTGTTTTTT.

The genes are TRBV7-3 and TRBJ2-3; D ambiguous. From germline, CDR1 is SGHTA and CDR2 FQGTGA. This CDR3 is built from 14 residues. V was cut by 0 bases and J by 2 bases, with 6 bases left in between. The CDR3 DNA reads TGTGCCAGCAGCTTAACTCGCGACACAGATACGCAGTATTTT. Residues: CASSLTRDTDTQYF.

The chain is built from TRBV28 and TRBJ1-5; D remains ambiguous. The germline V gene encodes CDR1 MDHEN and CDR2 SYDVKM. CDR3 size: 16 residues. Between the trimmed V and J ends, which lost 7 bases and 3 bases, there was a span of 19 bases. DNA of the CDR3: TGTGCCAGCACCCTCAAGAGGGCTCTGGTCAATCAGCCCCAGCATTTT. This sequence encodes CASTLKRALVNQPQHF.

This chain links TRBV19 with TRBJ1-4; D may be TRBD1 (6 bases). Trimming shortened V by 5 bases and J by 8 bases, and 18 bases separated the two germline ends. The CDR3 has 15 amino acids. Germline assignment: CDR1 LNHDA and CDR2 SQIVND (reference sequence). As DNA, the CDR3 is TGTGCCAGTAGTTCCCTACAGGGAAGTGTGGAAAAACTGTTTTTT. This gives the protein CASSSLQGSVEKLFF.

In this sample, this clone turned up once. The V and J genes are TRBV10-3 and TRBJ1-3; D gene uncertain. The V gene's germline CDR1 is ENHRY and CDR2 SYGVKD. The CDR3 is 11 residues long. The V end lost 9 bases, the J end lost 2 bases, and 5 bases lay between the germline ends. The CDR3 DNA follows: TGTGCCATGAGTACTGGAAACACCATATATTTT. Translated: CAMSTGNTIYF.

V is TRBV3-1 (or the pseudogene TRBV3-2) and J is TRBJ2-1; D is perhaps TRBD2 (6 bases). The germline V and J ends were trimmed by 1 base and 7 bases, with 14 bases remaining between them. CDR3 length equals 15 residues. Per germline, CDR1 LGHDT and CDR2 YNNKEL (reference sequence). The CDR3 nucleotides are TGTGCCAGCAGCCAAGTCGGGAGCACTGGAAATGAGCAGTTCTTC. It codes for CASSQVGSTGNEQFF.

The rearrangement joins TRBV28 to TRBJ1-5; the D gene is possibly TRBD1 (6 bases). This CDR3 spans 17 amino acids. The germline V gene has CDR1 MDHEN and CDR2 SYDVKM. V shed 2 bases and J shed 0 bases, with 14 bases lying between them. CDR3 coding DNA: TGTGCCAGCAGTTTAAATGGGGGCAAGTATAGCAATCAGCCCCAGCATTTT. This translates into CASSLNGGKYSNQPQHF.

The chain couples TRBV7-9 to TRBJ1-5; no firm D call. Germline loops: CDR1 SEHNR, CDR2 FQNEAQ (reference sequence). This CDR3 is 15 amino acids long. The V gene lost 5 bases and the J gene lost 0 bases, with 11 bases spanning the gap. This chain's CDR3 is CASSRSGSSNQPQHF. The CDR3 DNA reads TGTGCCAGCAGCCGATCGGGGAGTAGCAATCAGCCCCAGCATTTT.

The chain carries TRBV6-5 and TRBJ2-7, with D perhaps matching TRBD2 (6 bases). Germline values: CDR1 MNHEY, CDR2 SVGAGI. The ends were cut back, 7 bases at V and 0 bases at J, with 16 bases in the middle. This CDR3 spans 15 amino acids. The CDR3, as DNA: TGTGCCAGCACGTCAAGGCGGGGTCGCTCCTACGAGCAGTACTTC. Its translation: CASTSRRGRSYEQYF.

V is TRBV5-6 and J is TRBJ2-7, with D tentatively TRBD2 (5 bases). The CDR3 has 15 residues. Germline-derived CDR1 and CDR2 are SGHDT and YYEEEE. V was clipped by 6 bases and J by 4 bases, with 20 bases between them. CDR3 sequence reads: CASKGVNGGWYEQYF. For the CDR3, the DNA is TGTGCCAGCAAGGGTGTGAATGGCGGGTGGTACGAGCAGTACTTC.

About this clone: A read error may account for a junction end that differs from germline. The chain has TRBV19 and TRBJ2-1; weak D call: TRBD1 (6 bases). Germline V gene lookup returns CDR1 LNHDA and CDR2 SQIVND (reference sequence). This CDR3 is 11 amino acids long. The CDR3 reads CASSTSGVPIF. The CDR3, as DNA: TGTGCCAGTAGTACTTCAGGGGTTCCGATCTTC.